The sequence of this T cell receptor (beta chain) was determined in a study of CD8+ T cells in alopecia areata. Background on the study: Treated patients received oral tofacitinib, 5 to 10 mg twice daily. Study-wide results and caveats: Tofacitinib delivered significant drops in scalp clonality and in expanded CD8+ clones among the top 100. Elevated clonality characterized lesional scalp relative to normal scalp, particularly in alopecia totalis/universalis. Because of a solitary nonresponder, the connection of baseline CD8+ expansion to response stays uncertain.

Trimming took 6 bases from V and 0 from J; bases not matched to a gene: 7. The CDR3 spans 15 residues. CDR1 is SGDLS and CDR2 is YYNGEE in the germline V gene. Treatment in this sample: oral pan-JAK inhibitor, 5-10 mg twice daily. Points on this clone: Its specificity is unknown.

Reverse transcription of extracted RNA yielded cDNA, which provided the sequencing template. TCRdb's table, derived via immunoSEQ multiplex PCR, lists solely in-frame clones and lacks some. The sample lists about 200,000 clones, about two fifths seen once, with almost 0.5% in the top ten. The genes are TRBV9 and TRBJ2-3; TRBD2 matches at 7 bases. The sequence came from a human donor with alopecia areata. The sequencing used CD4+ T cells sorted from blood, collected around week 34, from a patient treated with tofacitinib. The DNA for the CDR3 is TGTGCCAGCAACGGAGGCGGGGGAAGCACAGATACGCAGTATTTT. Translated, it gives CASNGGGGSTDTQYF.